The 2 T cell receptor beta chains in this list originate from one sample, sequenced in a study of cytomegalovirus exposure and HLA in healthy donors. Libraries were prepared by immunoSEQ multiplex PCR; TCRdb keeps only in-frame clonotypes and omits some of them. The sample lists about 110,000 clones; nearly 97% were seen once. Sequencing used PBMCs. These receptors all come from a woman aged 18 to 35 in good health and CMV-seronegative.

The V call is TRBV27, the J call TRBJ2-2; D possibly corresponds to TRBD1 (5 bases). CDR3 length: 12 residues. Germline V gene sequence: CDR1 MNHEY, CDR2 SMNVEV (reference sequence). The germline V and J ends were trimmed by 2 bases and 9 bases, with 7 bases remaining between them. The CDR3 loop is CASSLRGRELFF. The CDR3 nucleotides read TGTGCCAGCAGTTTAAGGGGTAGGGAGCTGTTTTTT.

This chain links TRBV29-1 with TRBJ2-7; D perhaps matches TRBD1 (5 bases). CDR1 SQVTM and CDR2 ANQGSEA come from the germline V gene. V gave up 1 base and J gave up 0 bases, with 13 bases separating them. The length of the CDR3 is 15 residues. Written as DNA, the CDR3 is TGCAGCGTTGAAGGTTTCACAGGATCCTCCTACGAGCAGTACTTC. Translation gives CSVEGFTGSSYEQYF.